Listed below are T cell receptor beta chains from one sample, sequenced in a study of blood T cell repertoires in COVID-19. The assay was immunoSEQ multiplex PCR, and TCRdb's table has in-frame clones only and misses some. The profile shows hundreds of thousands of clones, roughly 89% of them singletons. The sample taken for sequencing was PBMCs or T cells enriched from blood (not recorded which). The source is a woman in her 30s with acute COVID-19. The CDR3 runs from the conserved cysteine through the conserved F or W. D genes are given only for firm matches. A row's size may be missing; if present it is once, few, many or a size class.

J gene | clone size | D gene | V gene | CDR3 DNA | CDR3 protein
TRBJ2-3 | NA | TRBD1 | TRBV19 | TGTGCCAGCAGGGGACAGGGTTCTTCTCGGACAGATACGCAGTATTTT | CASRGQGSSRTDTQYF
TRBJ1-5 | NA | TRBD1 | TRBV6-2/TRBV6-3 | TGTGCCAGCAGTTACCATCCTGGACAGGCTAACGGCAATCAGCCCCAGCATTTT | CASSYHPGQANGNQPQHF
TRBJ1-5 | once | NA | TRBV4-1 | TGCGCCAGCAGCCAAGGGAGGGCCCGGGGCAATCAGCCCCAGCATTTT | CASSQGRARGNQPQHF
TRBJ2-5 | NA | NA | TRBV4-1 | TGCGCCAGCAGCCAAGGGCTGCGGGGGCGGGGGGAGACCCAGTACTTC | CASSQGLRGRGETQYF
TRBJ1-2 | NA | NA | TRBV10-3 | TGTGCCATCAGTGCGTGGGAGGGCACTAACTATGGCTACACCTTC | CAISAWEGTNYGYTF
TRBJ1-2 | once | TRBD1 | TRBV2 | TGTGCCAGCACTTCGGGACAGGGTCTTGGCTACACCTTC | CASTSGQGLGYTF
TRBJ2-5 | NA | NA | TRBV14 | TGTGCCAGCAGCCACGGAGGAGAGACCCAGTACTTC | CASSHGGETQYF
TRBJ1-6 | NA | TRBD1 | TRBV6-1 | TGTGCCAGCAGTGAATCGACAGGGTTAGGCTCACCCCTCCACTTT | CASSESTGLGSPLHF
TRBJ1-2 | once | NA | TRBV9 | TGTGCCAGCAGCGGTACCCTGGGCAGCCTTAACTATGGCTACACCTTC | CASSGTLGSLNYGYTF
TRBJ1-2 | many | NA | TRBV5-8 | TGTGCCAGCAGCGCCTTGAGCGACTCAACCTTC | CASSALSDSTF
TRBJ2-3 | NA | NA | TRBV6-2/TRBV6-3 | TGTGCCAGCAGTTACTCTAGTACGGGGGGCACAGATACGCAGTATTTT | CASSYSSTGGTDTQYF
TRBJ1-4 | NA | NA | TRBV12-3/TRBV12-4 | TGTGCCAGCAGGGACATCCTGACTGAAAAACTGTTTTTT | CASRDILTEKLFF
TRBJ1-3 | NA | TRBD1 | TRBV5-6 | TGTGCCAGCAGCTTATTCGACAGGGGCTCTGGAAACACCATATATTTT | CASSLFDRGSGNTIYF